One and the same sample provided the 26 T cell receptor beta chains below, sequenced in a study of blood T cell repertoires in COVID-19. Method: immunoSEQ multiplex PCR; TCRdb's copy keeps in-frame clones and lacks some. The table lists 90,000 to 120,000 clones, around 90% of them singletons. The sequencing input was peripheral blood. These receptors all come from a woman in her twenties or thirties with acute or convalescent COVID-19.

The V gene is TRBV7-2, the J gene TRBJ1-6; 9 nucleotides agree with TRBD1. V was clipped by 4 bases and J by 9 bases; unmatched bases: 4. The CDR3 consists of 14 residues. Germline CDR1 is SGHTA and CDR2 is FQGNSA. CDR3 sequence reads: CASSSGQGGSPLHF. In DNA, the CDR3 is TGTGCCAGCAGCTCGGGACAGGGCGGTTCACCCCTCCACTTT.

The CDR3 DNA is TGTGCCAGCTCACCACCTACAGGGGGCAATTCACCCCTCCACTTT. This encodes CASSPPTGGNSPLHF. V usage is TRBV18 and J usage is TRBJ1-6; 9 bases align to TRBD1. The ends lost 0 bases at V and 7 bases at J; junction bases unmatched: 1. Germline CDR1 is KGHSH and CDR2 is LQKENI. The CDR3 has 15 residues.

The chain couples TRBV15 to TRBJ1-1, with D possibly being TRBD1 (5 bases). The CDR3 has 14 residues. CDR1 and CDR2 from the germline V gene are LNHNV and YYDKDF (reference sequence). Trimming pared 0 bases from V and 6 bases from J, leaving 11 bases between. The CDR3 DNA follows: TGTGCCACCAGCAGAGATCGGGGGTGGCCTGAAGCTTTCTTT. Protein sequence: CATSRDRGWPEAFF.

This chain links TRBV19 with TRBJ2-6; 10 nucleotides match TRBD1. The trim removed 7 bases at V and 3 bases at J, leaving 6 bases unmatched. Germline V gene lookup returns CDR1 LNHDA and CDR2 SQIVND (reference sequence). This CDR3 has 16 amino acids. CDR3 protein: CASMGTGDVGANVLTF. In nucleotides, the CDR3 is TGTGCCAGTATGGGGACAGGGGACGTTGGGGCCAACGTCCTGACTTTC.

This clone was seen just once. CDR3 nucleotide sequence: TGCGCCAGCAGCTTGGATACGGGAAACTCAGATACGCAGTATTTT. Protein sequence: CASSLDTGNSDTQYF. V is TRBV5-1 and J is TRBJ2-3; a weak D match, TRBD2 (5 bases). The CDR3 sequence is 15 residues long. Germline CDR1 is SGHRS and CDR2 is YFSETQ. Trimming pared 0 bases from V and 4 bases from J, leaving 12 bases between.

The chain is built from TRBV19 and TRBJ2-3; TRBD1 aligns across 8 bases. CDR3 length: 15 amino acids. CDR1 is LNHDA, CDR2 SQIVND, per germline (reference sequence). V shed 8 bases and J 2 bases; nucleotides not matched to a gene: 9. The CDR3 DNA reads TGTGCCAGTCGGGGGACAGGACCCAACACAGATACGCAGTATTTT. This sequence encodes CASRGTGPNTDTQYF.

The V and J genes are TRBV18 and TRBJ1-1, with 9 bases fitting TRBD1. V shed 3 bases and J 0 bases; nucleotides not matched to a gene: 11. This CDR3 has 18 amino acids. CDR1 is KGHSH and CDR2 is LQKENI in the germline V gene. In DNA, the CDR3 is TGTGCCAGCTCACCTTCCGCCCGGACAGGGGTGATGAACACTGAAGCTTTCTTT. It translates to CASSPSARTGVMNTEAFF. Full variable domain (rest looked up from reference TRBV18 and TRBJ1-1): NAGVMQNPRHLVRRRGQEARLRCSPMKGHSHVYWYRQLPEEGLKFMVYLQKENIIDESGMPKERFSAEFPKEGPSILRIQQVVRGDSAAYFCASSPSARTGVMNTEAFFGQGTRLTVV.

The chain has TRBV10-1 and TRBJ1-1; maybe TRBD1 (5 bases). Germline CDR1 WNHNN, CDR2 SYGVQD (reference sequence). This CDR3 spans 14 amino acids. The ends were cut back, 8 bases at V and 0 bases at J, with 13 bases in the middle. The CDR3 loop reads CASGNPRVNTEAFF. The DNA for the CDR3 is TGCGCCAGCGGTAACCCCAGGGTGAACACTGAAGCTTTCTTT.

The chain employs TRBV7-6 and TRBJ2-3; D perhaps matches TRBD1 (5 bases). This CDR3 spans 16 amino acids. Per the germline V gene, CDR1 is SGHVS and CDR2 is FNYEAQ. V lost 6 bases to trimming and J lost 0 bases, with 16 bases between them. The CDR3 loop is CASSHGASISTDTQYF. CDR3 nucleotides: TGTGCCAGCAGTCATGGGGCCTCAATAAGCACAGATACGCAGTATTTT.

The V gene is TRBV12-3 or TRBV12-4, the J gene TRBJ2-1, with a tentative D call TRBD2 (6 bases). The CDR3 extends over 13 amino acids. V lost 5 bases to trimming and J lost 9 bases, with 14 bases between them. CDR3 nucleotides: TGTGCCAGCAGTGAGACGGGGGTTTTTGAGCAGTTCTTC. Translating it yields CASSETGVFEQFF.

The chain employs TRBV6-2 or TRBV6-3 and TRBJ1-5, with a tentative D call TRBD1 (5 bases). The CDR3 has 16 residues. Germline V gives CDR1 MNHEY, CDR2 SVGEGT. The ends were cut back, 4 bases at V and 0 bases at J, with 13 bases in the middle. CDR3 in DNA: TGTGCCAGCAGTTTTGGGGGAGGCTATAGCAATCAGCCCCAGCATTTT. This translates into CASSFGGGYSNQPQHF.

The chain couples TRBV12-3 or TRBV12-4 to TRBJ1-1; no clear D. The CDR3 has 11 amino acids. V lost 7 bases, J lost 6 bases, and 9 bases lay in between. CDR3 DNA sequence: TGTGCCAGCACCTTACATTCTGAAGCTTTCTTT. It translates to CASTLHSEAFF.

The rearrangement uses TRBV2 and TRBJ1-1; a weak D match, TRBD1 (5 bases). Germline-derived CDR1 and CDR2 are SNHLY and FYNNEI. The CDR3 covers 13 residues. Trimming pared 8 bases from V and 3 bases from J, leaving 13 bases between. CDR3 amino acids: CASPGSGDTEAFF. CDR3 in DNA: TGTGCCAGCCCAGGGAGCGGGGACACTGAAGCTTTCTTT.

CDR3 sequence (DNA): TGTGCCAGCCATTATTGGGCAGATAATCAGCCCCAGCATTTT. It specifies CASHYWADNQPQHF. The J gene is TRBJ1-5, the V gene TRBV28, with D unresolved. Germline CDR1 MDHEN, CDR2 SYDVKM. The ends were cut back, 8 bases at V and 4 bases at J, with 15 bases in the middle. This CDR3 has 14 residues.

The V gene is TRBV19, the J gene TRBJ1-5; 10 nucleotides align to TRBD1. CDR3 size: 21 residues. Per germline, CDR1 LNHDA and CDR2 SQIVND (reference sequence). After removal of 0 bases from V and 0 bases from J, the junction contained 14 bases not matched to a gene. The CDR3 sequence: CASSIEVLGTGEGYSNQPQHF. The CDR3 region has the DNA TGTGCCAGTAGTATAGAGGTTCTCGGGACAGGGGAGGGATATAGCAATCAGCCCCAGCATTTT.

The CDR3 loop is CATLDRGRANYGYTF. For the CDR3, the DNA is TGTGCCACCCTAGACAGGGGACGAGCTAACTATGGCTACACCTTC. The chain links TRBV28 to TRBJ1-2; TRBD1 matches 8 bases. The CDR3 is 15 residues long. V dropped 10 bases and J dropped 0; count of bases not matched to a gene: 10. Germline V CDR1 and CDR2: MDHEN, SYDVKM.

V gene TRBV7-2 combines with J gene TRBJ2-3; 15 bases match TRBD2. The germline CDR1 and CDR2 sequences are SGHTA and FQGNSA. The CDR3 spans 16 residues. V gave up 5 bases and J gave up 4 bases; unmatched junction bases: 4. Here the CDR3 reads CASSPGLAGGADTQYF. In nucleotides, the CDR3 is TGTGCCAGCAGCCCGGGACTAGCGGGGGGTGCAGATACGCAGTATTTT.

The rearrangement uses TRBV5-1 and TRBJ2-7; D is possibly TRBD2 (6 bases). Germline CDR1 and CDR2: SGHRS and YFSETQ. The CDR3 extends over 15 amino acids. Trimming took 0 bases from V and 0 from J, leaving 10 bases between them. Here the CDR3 reads CASSLVPSDSYEQYF. The CDR3, as DNA: TGCGCCAGCAGCTTGGTTCCTAGCGACTCCTACGAGCAGTACTTC. Supplemented by reference TRBV5-1 and TRBJ2-7, the full variable domain reads KAGVTQTPRYLIKTRGQQVTLSCSPISGHRSVSWYQQTPGQGLQFLFEYFSETQRNKGNFPGRFSGRQFSNSRSEMNVSTLELGDSALYLCASSLVPSDSYEQYFGPGTRLTVT.

The chain has TRBV2 and TRBJ2-7; 7 bases align to TRBD2. The ends lost 0 bases at V and 5 bases at J; junction bases unmatched: 4. CDR3 length: 14 amino acids. Germline V lookup: CDR1 SNHLY, CDR2 FYNNEI. The DNA of the CDR3 is TGTGCCAGCAGTGAAGCTGGGACTAAAGACGAGCAGTACTTC. Residues: CASSEAGTKDEQYF. The entire variable domain, with the rest obtained from reference TRBV2 and TRBJ2-7, is as follows: EPEVTQTPSHQVTQMGQEVILRCVPISNHLYFYWYRQILGQKVEFLVSFYNNEISEKSEIFDDQFSVERPDGSNFTLKIRSTKLEDSAMYFCASSEAGTKDEQYFGPGTRLTVT.

This clone has a single count. The genes are TRBV10-3 and TRBJ2-7; D might be TRBD2 (6 bases). This CDR3 comprises 16 residues. From germline, CDR1 is ENHRY and CDR2 SYGVKD. V gave up 3 bases and J gave up 1 base, with 16 bases separating them. CDR3 DNA: TGTGCCATCAGTGAAGTAGGCCTGCGGGATTCCTACGAGCAGTACTTC. Translated, it gives CAISEVGLRDSYEQYF.

J is TRBJ2-1 and V is TRBV30; TRBD2 might be the D (6 bases). The CDR3 contains 13 residues. In germline, CDR1 is GTSNPN, CDR2 SVGIG (reference sequence). Deletions cut 3 bases from V and 2 bases from J, with 8 bases between. The CDR3, as DNA: TGTGCCTGGAGCGGGAGACCCTACAATGAGCAGTTCTTC. Its protein is CAWSGRPYNEQFF. Full variable domain (missing parts from reference TRBV30 and TRBJ2-1): SQTIHQWPATLVQPVGSPLSLECTVEGTSNPNLYWYRQAAGRGLQLLFYSVGIGQISSEVPQNLSASRPQDRQFILSSKKLLLSDSGFYLCAWSGRPYNEQFFGPGTRLTVL.

This chain connects TRBV9 to TRBJ2-2; 12 bases fit TRBD2. Germline-derived CDR1 and CDR2 are SGDLS and YYNGEE. The CDR3 is made up of 19 amino acids. J lost 1 base, V lost 0 bases, and 7 bases had no gene match. The CDR3 DNA follows: TGTGCCAGCAGCGTAGGGAGGGTGGGACTAGCGGGGAACACCGGGGAGCTGTTTTTT. Residues: CASSVGRVGLAGNTGELFF.

The V and J genes are TRBV29-1 and TRBJ1-1; tentatively, D is TRBD1 (6 bases). Germline CDR1 and CDR2: SQVTM and ANQGSEA. The ends were cut back, 3 bases at V and 0 bases at J, with 11 bases in the middle. This CDR3 has 14 amino acids. The CDR3: CSVDDRQMNTEAFF. The DNA for the CDR3 is TGCAGCGTTGATGACAGGCAGATGAACACTGAAGCTTTCTTT. Together with reference TRBV29-1 and TRBJ1-1, the CDR3 gives the full variable domain: SAVISQKPSRDICQRGTSLTIQCQVDSQVTMMFWYRQQPGQSLTLIATANQGSEATYESGFVIDKFPISRPNLTFSTLTVSNMSPEDSSIYLCSVDDRQMNTEAFFGQGTRLTVV.

The chain links TRBV11-2 to TRBJ1-1; no reliable D call. With 1 base removed from V and 6 bases from J, the gap between germline ends came to 9 bases. This CDR3 spans 13 amino acids. The germline V gene encodes CDR1 SGHAT and CDR2 FQNNGV. CDR3 in DNA: TGTGCCAGCAGCTTAGTGCAGTTCCCTGAAGCTTTCTTT. Translation gives CASSLVQFPEAFF.

The chain has TRBV10-2 and TRBJ2-1, with no clear D. Deletions cut 6 bases from V and 5 bases from J, with 14 bases between. The CDR3 spans 14 residues. CDR1 and CDR2 from the germline V gene are WSHSY and SAAADI. The CDR3 DNA is TGCGCCAGCAGCCCCAACTGGGCCGACAATGAGCAGTTCTTC. Translating gives CASSPNWADNEQFF.

This rearrangement joins TRBV15 to TRBJ2-2; D remains ambiguous. CDR1 LNHNV and CDR2 YYDKDF come from the germline V gene (reference sequence). V lost 0 bases and J lost 1, with 9 bases in between. This CDR3 has 16 residues. The CDR3 here is CATSRDGQMNTGELFF. CDR3 bases: TGTGCCACCAGCAGAGATGGGCAGATGAACACCGGGGAGCTGTTTTTT.